Detailed here is one T cell receptor beta chain. Its antigen remains unknown. These data originate in a study of OX40 agonist ivuxolimab in advanced cancers. About the research overall: The study treated patients with ivuxolimab, an agonistic anti-OX40 (CD134) antibody. The dose of intravenous ivuxolimab that patients received every 2 weeks ranged from 0.01 to 10 mg/kg.

The assay was immunoSEQ multiplex PCR, and TCRdb's table has in-frame clones only and misses some. The sample includes 50,000 to 65,000 clones, under 95% of them seen just once. CDR1 and CDR2 from the germline V gene are MGHDK and SYGVNS. The CDR3 length is 14 residues. The ends were cut back, 2 bases at V and 3 bases at J, with 10 bases in the middle. Study findings and constraints: Averaged across samples, CD8+ T cells carried more expanded clones than CD4+ did. Among the nonresponders, some also had low normalized T-cell clonal expansion.

Material: CD4+ or CD8+ T cells sorted from blood, obtained in a trial of the OX40 agonist ivuxolimab. This rearrangement joins TRBV25-1 to TRBJ1-1; D not resolved. The TCR comes from an adult with an advanced solid tumor such as melanoma, head and neck, liver or kidney cancer. CDR3 sequence (DNA): TGTGCCAGCAGTGAACCCGGGAGTGACACTGAAGCTTTCTTT. Translating gives CASSEPGSDTEAFF.